Each of the 2 T cell receptor beta chains below was sequenced from the same sample in a study of beta chain features in type 1 diabetes (dated by TCRdb to 2017 to 2018). Libraries were prepared through the immunoSEQ multiplex PCR assay. The entire amount of isolated RNA was reverse transcribed using the High Capacity cDNA Reverse Transcription Kit, so the sequenced TCRB transcripts were expressed ones. Imported from immuneACCESS, the table was reduced by TCRdb to in-frame sequences with V and J called. These copies leave out some clones; in studies compared against another copy, an unresolved V gene accounts for under half, and the cause of the remainder is not known. The sample table holds under 90,000 clones, of which roughly a third were seen once. Of the sample, roughly 0.45% falls within the top ten clones. Sequenced input: stem cell memory CD4+ T cells from blood. Sample cell subset or site, as interpreted from the label and publication: stem cell-like memory CD4+ T cells. These receptors all stem from a woman aged 18-29 years in good health.

The CDR3 loop is CASSTAETQYF. The CDR3 DNA reads TGTGCCAGCAGCACAGCAGAGACCCAGTACTTC. The chain employs TRBV5-6 and TRBJ2-5; D is unresolved. This CDR3 comprises 11 residues. CDR1 and CDR2 from the germline V gene are SGHDT and YYEEEE. The V end was cut by 4 bases, the J end by 4 bases, with 5 bases between.

The chain links TRBV29-1 to TRBJ2-3; 12 bases fit TRBD2. Germline-derived CDR1 and CDR2 are SQVTM and ANQGSEA. V lost 4 bases and J lost 6; bases outside the gene matches: 8. CDR3 length: 15 amino acids. The CDR3 nucleotides are TGCAGCGTTGTCCCGACTAGCGGGAGTAGCGATACGCAGTATTTT. Protein product: CSVVPTSGSSDTQYF.